The T cell receptor beta chain described here comes from a study of cytomegalovirus exposure and HLA in healthy donors. The V gene end was trimmed by 3 bases and the J gene end by 4 bases; junction bases not matched to a gene: 7. Germline-derived CDR1 and CDR2 are SEHNR and FQNEAQ (reference sequence). The CDR3 is made up of 15 amino acids. PCR used 60 Vbeta primers and 13 Jbeta primers. Assay: immunoSEQ multiplex PCR; the TCRdb copy retains only in-frame clones and omits some. This repertoire shows about 180,000 clones, just over 75% found once; its top ten account for over 1.1%. This receptor was taken from a man aged 18 to 35 in good health and CMV-seronegative. The source material was PBMCs. This sequence joins TRBV7-9 and TRBJ2-3; 7 nucleotides align to TRBD2. The CDR3 coding sequence is TGTGCCAGCAGCTTGCGGCGGGGGTGGGCAGATACGCAGTATTTT. Residues: CASSLRRGWADTQYF.